The subject of this entry is one T cell receptor beta chain. The target antigen is unknown. This specimen comes from a study of cytomegalovirus exposure and HLA in healthy donors. Overall study context: In an earlier analysis, 95 million to 130 million unique TCR beta sequences were found from 150 million to 200 million T cells. Study results and caveats: A later analysis linked a missense DCLRE1C variant to TCR beta V- and J-gene trimming. Among CMV-associated TCR beta chains, most appeared HLA-restricted in a later analysis. 164 TCR beta chains were listed as cytomegalovirus-associated.

The PCR ran on 60 Vbeta and 13 Jbeta primers. Clones were sequenced by immunoSEQ multiplex PCR, and TCRdb holds only the in-frame ones, with some missing. The sample carries over 130,000 clones, just over 65% recorded once. The CDR3 loop spans 15 amino acids. The germline V gene encodes CDR1 SGHRS and CDR2 YFSETQ. Trimming left V 4 bases short and J 1 base short, with 15 bases between. The chain has TRBV5-1 and TRBJ2-7, with D perhaps matching TRBD2 (5 bases). The source of this sequence is a woman aged 60-70 years in good health and CMV-seronegative. The sample comprised PBMCs. The CDR3 here is CASSPDGVGSYEQYF. DNA for the CDR3: TGCGCCAGCAGCCCTGACGGGGTGGGGTCCTACGAGCAGTACTTC.